This note documents a single T cell receptor beta chain sequence. This record belongs to a study of control samples from healthy donors and cancer patients. Produced via immunoSEQ multiplex PCR; TCRdb's table is partial and in-frame only. The sample consists of some 120,000 clones, about nine tenths of them appearing once. Germline lookup yields CDR1 SGHDN and CDR2 FVKESK. The CDR3 covers 15 residues. V shed 3 bases, J shed 5 bases, and the junction held 4 bases outside the gene matches. The chain carries TRBV14 and TRBJ2-7, with 13 bases that match TRBD2. The sequence came from a man aged 40-49 years in good health. Sequencing used blood. In DNA, the CDR3 is TGTGCCAGCAGCCATCGACTAGCGGGGGGCCACGAGCAGTACTTC. Amino acids: CASSHRLAGGHEQYF.